The rows below give T cell receptor beta chains drawn from one sample of a study of shared clonotypes between healthy human individuals. Repertoires were generated with immunoSEQ multiplex PCR, while TCRdb's copy carries only in-frame clones and drops some. The data contain about 1.4 million clones, about 96% of them singletons. Material: naive CD4+ T cells sorted from blood. The receptor set was obtained from a man aged 30-40 years in good health. Both conserved end residues are part of each CDR3. The D gene is left open where the match is weak. Not every row has a clone size; where given, it reads once, few, many or a size class.

TGTGCCAGCAGCTTAGGGCAGGGGATCTCGGCTGAAGCTTTCTTT	CASSLGQGISAEAFF	NA	TRBV7-9	TRBJ1-1	NA
TGTGCCAGCTCACCCTTAAACACTGAAGCTTTCTTT	CASSPLNTEAFF	NA	TRBV18	TRBJ1-1	NA
TGTGCCAGCAGCTTACGGGGGAGGGGAGACACTGAAGCTTTCTTT	CASSLRGRGDTEAFF	NA	TRBV11-2	TRBJ1-1	NA
TGTGCCTGGAGTGTACTCGGGGTCGGCTATGGCTACACCTTC	CAWSVLGVGYGYTF	NA	TRBV30	TRBJ1-2	NA
TGTGCCAGCAGCTTACAGGTTCGGGATGAGCAGTTCTTC	CASSLQVRDEQFF	NA	TRBV7-2	TRBJ2-1	NA
TGCAGCGTCGCACAGGGAATCTTGGGAGCCCAGTACTTC	CSVAQGILGAQYF	NA	TRBV29-1	TRBJ2-5	NA
TGCGCCAGCAGTGCGGCAGTAATTGCTAGCGGGAAGGGTGAGCAGTTCTTC	CASSAAVIASGKGEQFF	NA	TRBV10-2	TRBJ2-1	TRBD2
TGTGCCAGCAGTTACTCGACGGACCCCTACAATGAGCAGTTCTTC	CASSYSTDPYNEQFF	NA	TRBV6-5	TRBJ2-1	NA
TGTGCCTGGGGGACAGGGCGTGGAAACACCATATATTTT	CAWGTGRGNTIYF	NA	TRBV30	TRBJ1-3	TRBD1
TGTGCCAGCAGACCCCTCGCGGGAAACGAGGATGAGCAGTTCTTC	CASRPLAGNEDEQFF	NA	TRBV5-6	TRBJ2-1	NA
TGTGCCAGCAGACCAATCACTTTGGAGACCCAGTACTTC	CASRPITLETQYF	NA	TRBV27	TRBJ2-5	NA
TGTGCCAGCAGCTTAGCGGAGACGTACGGCTACACCTTC	CASSLAETYGYTF	NA	TRBV7-8	TRBJ1-2	NA
TGCAGCGTTCATGGAAGGGCGACCTACACTGAAGCTTTCTTT	CSVHGRATYTEAFF	NA	TRBV29-1	TRBJ1-1	NA
TGTGCCAGTAGTATCCTCTACAATGAGCAGTTCTTC	CASSILYNEQFF	once	TRBV19	TRBJ2-1	NA
TGCGCCAGCAGCCCGGGGACAGGCGTTGAAGCTTTCTTT	CASSPGTGVEAFF	NA	TRBV5-1	TRBJ1-1	TRBD1
TGTGCCAGCTCAACCCTCCTAGCGGGAGTCGTCTTAGATACGCAGTATTTT	CASSTLLAGVVLDTQYF	NA	TRBV18	TRBJ2-3	TRBD2
TGTGCCAGCTCACTTAACGGGGGAGAGACCCAGTACTTC	CASSLNGGETQYF	NA	TRBV18	TRBJ2-5	NA
TGTGCCAGCAAGCGGGACACCGGGGAGCTGTTTTTT	CASKRDTGELFF	NA	TRBV2	TRBJ2-2	NA
TGTGCCAGCAGCGCCGACGGGAATTTAGGCCAAGAGACCCAGTACTTC	CASSADGNLGQETQYF	NA	TRBV9	TRBJ2-5	NA
TGTGCCAGCAGCCCCGGGGGAGGTCAGCCCCAGCATTTT	CASSPGGGQPQHF	NA	TRBV7-8	TRBJ1-5	NA
TGTGCCAGCAGCTTAGTTCAACAGGGGGAGGCTGGGGCCAACGTCCTGACTTTC	CASSLVQQGEAGANVLTF	NA	TRBV7-2	TRBJ2-6	TRBD1
TGTGCCAGCAGTCGAGGGACTAGCTGGTTCACAGATACGCAGTATTTT	CASSRGTSWFTDTQYF	once	TRBV27	TRBJ2-3	TRBD2
TGTGCCAGCTCACCTGTTGTCAGGGGAGCGTCCGGGGAGCTGTTTTTT	CASSPVVRGASGELFF	NA	TRBV18	TRBJ2-2	NA
TGTGCCTGGAGTCCCCTAGTCTCCATCGGCGGGAGGGCCCTGACGCCAGACGAGCAGTACTTC	CAWSPLVSIGGRALTPDEQYF	NA	TRBV30	TRBJ2-7	TRBD2
TGTGCCAGCAGACAGCCCGGAGGGACTAGCGGGACGTCAGATACGCAGTATTTT	CASRQPGGTSGTSDTQYF	NA	TRBV18	TRBJ2-3	TRBD2
TGTGCCAGCTCGGGGACAGGAAAAACCACGAGGGGCTACACCTTC	CASSGTGKTTRGYTF	NA	TRBV7-9	TRBJ1-2	TRBD1
TGTGCCAGCAGTGAAGCCGGAGAGGGTGAGCAGTTCTTC	CASSEAGEGEQFF	NA	TRBV6-1	TRBJ2-1	NA
TGTGCCAGCAGCTTAGTCGGGGCAGGGCCTGGAAACACCATATATTTT	CASSLVGAGPGNTIYF	NA	TRBV7-9	TRBJ1-3	NA
TGTGCCAGCAGCGTAGCTGGGCAGATCACAGATACGCAGTATTTT	CASSVAGQITDTQYF	NA	TRBV9	TRBJ2-3	NA
TGTGCCAGCAGCTCTAGCGGGAGTTGGAATGAGCAGTTCTTC	CASSSSGSWNEQFF	NA	TRBV7-2	TRBJ2-1	TRBD2
TGCGCCAGCAGCATAATGGGGGACCAAGAGACCCAGTACTTC	CASSIMGDQETQYF	NA	TRBV5-1	TRBJ2-5	NA
TGTGCCAGCAGCCGAGGGTCGCATCCCCTACACTACGAGCAGTACTTC	CASSRGSHPLHYEQYF	once	TRBV11-2	TRBJ2-7	NA
TGTGCCAGCTCACCCCGACAGGGAGTGGACACTGAAGCTTTCTTT	CASSPRQGVDTEAFF	NA	TRBV18	TRBJ1-1	TRBD1
TGTGCCAGCAGCCCACGACCTAGCGGGGTCTACGAGCAGTACTTC	CASSPRPSGVYEQYF	NA	TRBV11-2	TRBJ2-7	TRBD2
TGTGCCAGCAGCCCCCAGGGGACCGGGGAAAAAAACATTCAGTACTTC	CASSPQGTGEKNIQYF	NA	TRBV7-9	TRBJ2-4	NA
TGTGCCAGCAGCAGGGAAAATCAGCCCCAGCATTTT	CASSRENQPQHF	NA	TRBV7-2	TRBJ1-5	NA
TGTGCCAGCACGCGAGGATACAACTATGGCTACACCTTC	CASTRGYNYGYTF	few	TRBV6-6	TRBJ1-2	NA
TGTGCCAGCAGTTACGGGTTAGCGGGCACAGATACGCAGTATTTT	CASSYGLAGTDTQYF	once	TRBV6-5	TRBJ2-3	NA
TGTGCCATCAGCAGCACCCCCGCGTCCTACGAGCAGTACTTC	CAISSTPASYEQYF	NA	TRBV10-3	TRBJ2-7	NA
TGTGCCAGTAGTATAGTCCCGGAGAGCTACGAGCAGTACTTC	CASSIVPESYEQYF	NA	TRBV19	TRBJ2-7	NA
TGTGCCAGCTCACCCCTAAGTGGTAGCGGGAGTGATACGCAGTATTTT	CASSPLSGSGSDTQYF	NA	TRBV18	TRBJ2-3	TRBD2
TGTGCCAGCAGCAACCAGCGGGGCACAGATACGCAGTATTTT	CASSNQRGTDTQYF	NA	TRBV14	TRBJ2-3	NA